This TCR beta chain emerged from a study of T-cell reconstitution after alpha-beta-depleted transplantation in children (dated by TCRdb to 2016 to 2017). For context, the study as a whole: The study quantitatively tracked T-cell immune reconstitution after TCRalphabeta/CD19-depleted allogeneic hematopoietic cell transplantation in children using TCR repertoire profiling.

Library preparation used PCR. Sequencing used an Illumina HiSeq 2500. TCR libraries were prepared with molecular barcoding, using unique molecular identifiers to normalize TCRbeta repertoire quantification. TCRdb ran its own pipeline on the public reads, namely fastp trimming at Q25 and MiXCR clone calling, and kept in-frame beta chains. Every entry covers one CDR3 protein and lists the most common genes and DNA from its rows. Here the sample has around 600,000 distinct CDR3 sequences; about 11% occur a single time. Less than 5% of the sample is held by the ten biggest clonotypes. This clonotype was found many times. Its specific antigen is unknown. Per-nucleotide qualities are absent, and no much larger clonotype sits a single base away. The sequenced sample was PBMCs from the stem cell graft donor, obtained from the stem cell graft. The TCR sequence derives from a human donor who donated a stem cell graft to a child with acute myeloid leukemia.

For the CDR3, the sequence is CASSGDSSYNEQFF. The DNA reads as follows: TGCGCCAGCAGCGGGGATAGCTCCTACAATGAGCAGTTCTTC. Recombination linked TRBV5-1 to TRBJ2-1, with the D gene call left open. At the junction V is shortened by 4 bases and J by 0 bases, with 8 bases in between. Including cysteine and phenylalanine, the CDR3 has 14 amino acids. Only CDR3 DNA remains: 42 bases, in frame from the first base. The germline V gene gives CDR1 as SGHRS and CDR2 as YFSETQ.